This T cell receptor beta chain originates from a study of molecular identifiers for immune sequencing clone quantification. Study background: In the replicates, RNA derived from roughly 20,000 or 100,000 naive CD8 cells was divided into five parts, and four were sequenced.

The authors built bulk TCR libraries by previously described methods with listed TCR primers. From the PCR reads, TCRdb called clonotypes with MiXCR, one entry per CDR3 protein. This sample has roughly 100,000 distinct CDR3 sequences, with 35% found just once. To note about this clonotype: What it recognizes is unknown.

Germline CDR1 MNHEY, CDR2 SVGAGI. The CDR3 is made up of 14 amino acids. The J segment lost 2 bases and the V segment lost 5 bases, leaving 4 bases of the junction unmatched. Notes on the study in general: Spiked Jurkat TCR RNA equal to one cell could reportedly be picked out among one million naive cells.

Naive CD8 T cells were FACS-sorted by CD8+CD4-CCR7+CD45RA+ markers. Sequenced input: naive CD8+ T cells from blood, with Jurkat cell RNA spiked in. This sample's subset: FACS-sorted CD8+CD4-CCR7+CD45RA+ naive T cells. This rearrangement joins TRBV6-5 to TRBJ1-1; TRBD1 aligns across 8 bases. This TCR was sampled from a human donor in good health. Some libraries in this study had Jurkat cell RNA spiked in. DNA of the CDR3: TGTGCCAGCAGTCTACAGGGGGTAAACACTGAAGCTTTCTTT. As protein: CASSLQGVNTEAFF.